This entry describes one T cell receptor (beta chain). Its antigen is not yet known. Within one base of it there is no much larger clone, and no base qualities were kept. The data originate from a study of post-analysis software for immune sequencing data (dated by TCRdb to about 2015). Regarding the complete study: Recorded disease courses included relapsing-remitting, secondary progressive and progressive-relapsing multiple sclerosis, with some patients lacking subtype annotation. A subset of samples was prepared in parallel using single-end sample barcoding, then pooled and co-amplified after Illumina adapter ligation. The multiple sclerosis patient repertoires were compared with more than 9 previously published healthy control repertoires from donors aged about 6 to 26 years. Here is what the overall study found, with its caveats: Strong co-clustering of samples prepared in the same batch was shown by direct clustering with F measure, prompting a batch-effect correction. The control group was slightly older than the multiple sclerosis patient group. Multiple sclerosis patients had significantly lower normalized Chao1 diversity than controls, a result that suggests substantial peripheral T-cell clonal expansion.

TCR beta repertoires were profiled from peripheral blood of roughly 13 young patients with multiple sclerosis to demonstrate the VDJtools post-analysis software. The multiple sclerosis patients were children and adolescents ranging in age from roughly 6 to 15 years. Receptor amplification or capture employed PCR. Instrument used: Illumina HiSeq 2500. To reduce PCR and sequencing biases, unique molecular identifiers were incorporated into the TCR beta cDNA libraries. Some 500,000 cDNA molecules were obtained for every 1 to 10 million input T cells, so each molecule roughly corresponded to one T cell. The patient libraries were prepared and sequenced using the same protocol as the earlier healthy control dataset. Samples belonging to the same batch were prepared together, multiplexed and sequenced on a shared HiSeq lane. The original pipeline was this. Raw barcoded reads were processed with MIGEC, and single-read molecular identifier groups were discarded before consensus assembly and CDR3 extraction. VDJtools was used for post-analysis of the clonotype tables, and diversity was normalized by down-sampling every dataset to the size of the smallest sample. To correct batch-related cross-sample contamination, repertoire overlap clustering matched CDR3 amino acid sequences but not nucleotide sequences. TCRdb applied fastp at Q25 and MiXCR to the public reads, then kept only in-frame beta chains. Rows with one shared CDR3 protein collapse into an entry with the most common genes and DNA. TCRdb, rather than the study authors, made the V and J calls. This sample has 650,000 to 850,000 distinct CDR3 sequences in its table, and more than 45% of those were observed once. The top ten clonotypes cover approximately 4.4% of the sample.

This TCR came from a girl aged 10 to 17 with multiple sclerosis. The sequenced material came from blood.

The CDR3 loop reads CASSLADRGLPYEQYF. The bases are TGTGCCAGCAGCTTAGCAGACAGGGGACTTCCCTACGAGCAGTACTTC. The receptor chain draws on TRBV7-9 and TRBJ2-7; 8 central bases correspond to TRBD1. From cysteine to phenylalanine, the CDR3 is 16 amino acids long. Of all the DNA, just the CDR3 is kept, 48 bases in frame from base 1. Germline trimming amounts to 0 bases on V and 2 bases on J, with 6 as the count of junction bases outside the gene matches. The germline V gene (reference sequence) supplies CDR1 SEHNR and CDR2 FQNEAQ.